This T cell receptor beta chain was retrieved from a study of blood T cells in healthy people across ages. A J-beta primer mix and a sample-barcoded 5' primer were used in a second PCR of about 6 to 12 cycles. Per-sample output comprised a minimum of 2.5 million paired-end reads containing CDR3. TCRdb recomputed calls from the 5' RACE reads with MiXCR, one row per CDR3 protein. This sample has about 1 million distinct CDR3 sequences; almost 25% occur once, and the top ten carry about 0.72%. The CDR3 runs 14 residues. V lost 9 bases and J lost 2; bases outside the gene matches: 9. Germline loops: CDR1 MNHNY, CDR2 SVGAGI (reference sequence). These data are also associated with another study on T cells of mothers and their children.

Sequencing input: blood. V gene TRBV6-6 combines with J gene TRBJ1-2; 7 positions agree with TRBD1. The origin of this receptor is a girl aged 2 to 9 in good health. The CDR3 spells CASSRDRVNYGYTF. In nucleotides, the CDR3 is TGTGCCAGTAGTCGCGACAGGGTCAACTATGGCTACACCTTC.